The 23 T cell receptor beta chains below were found in one sample sequenced in a study of siplizumab effects on memory and regulatory T cells. The assay was immunoSEQ multiplex PCR, and TCRdb's table has in-frame clones only and misses some. Here the sample spans roughly 97,000 clones, 93% being singletons. Sequences were obtained from Tregs sorted from blood. The receptors derive from a human donor in good health.

This clone was counted only a few times. The chain is built from TRBV27 and TRBJ1-5; 7 nucleotides line up with TRBD1. The V and J ends lost 6 bases and 7 bases, in that order; junction bases with no gene match: 9. The CDR3 consists of 14 residues. Germline CDR1 and CDR2: MNHEY and SMNVEV (reference sequence). In DNA form, the CDR3 reads TGTGCCAGCAGCACGGAGACAGGGAGGCAGCCCCAGCATTTT. Translated, it gives CASSTETGRQPQHF.

V gene TRBV6-1 combines with J gene TRBJ2-3; TRBD2 agrees at 11 bases. The length of the CDR3 is 15 residues. V trimming: 5 bases; J trimming: 5 bases; junction bases outside the gene matches: 6. Germline CDR1 reads MNHNS; CDR2 reads SASEGT. The CDR3 DNA follows: TGTGCCAGCAGTCCTAGCGGGGGGCTCAGAGATACGCAGTATTTT. Its translation is CASSPSGGLRDTQYF.

V and J are TRBV2 and TRBJ1-1; D call uncertain. Per germline, CDR1 SNHLY and CDR2 FYNNEI. With 0 bases removed from V and 5 bases from J, the gap between germline ends came to 10 bases. This CDR3 has 14 amino acids. The CDR3 DNA is TGTGCCAGCAGTGAAGCAGGTCCTGGGACTGAAGCTTTCTTT. Protein: CASSEAGPGTEAFF.

This clone came up once. Here the CDR3 DNA reads TGTGCCAGCAGTTACCCAGCCACTGTAAACACTGAAGCTTTCTTT. Protein sequence: CASSYPATVNTEAFF. The chain carries TRBV6-6 and TRBJ1-1, with D uncertain. The length of the CDR3 is 15 residues. Looked up from germline, CDR1 is MNHNY and CDR2 is SVGAGI (reference sequence). V lost 2 bases, J lost 2 bases, and 12 bases lay in between.

The genes are TRBV6-1 and TRBJ1-1, with TRBD1 as a possible D gene (5 bases). Between the trimmed V and J ends, which lost 4 bases and 0 bases, there was a span of 12 bases. Germline V gene sequence: CDR1 MNHNS, CDR2 SASEGT. The CDR3 has 15 amino acids. The CDR3 loop reads CASSAPGGMNTEAFF. In DNA form, the CDR3 reads TGTGCCAGCAGTGCTCCGGGGGGAATGAACACTGAAGCTTTCTTT.

The chain has TRBV4-1 and TRBJ1-1; TRBD1 matches 10 bases. The CDR3 length is 15 residues. V dropped 6 bases and J dropped 5; count of bases not matched to a gene: 9. Looked up from germline, CDR1 is MGHRA and CDR2 is YSYEKL. CDR3 sequence (DNA): TGCGCCAGCAGGACAGGGACAGGGGTTGGGACTGAAGCTTTCTTT. It codes for CASRTGTGVGTEAFF.

The chain recombines TRBV25-1 with TRBJ1-1; a weak D match, TRBD1 (5 bases). Germline V gene lookup returns CDR1 MGHDK and CDR2 SYGVNS. V was clipped by 2 bases and J by 6 bases, with 22 bases between them. The CDR3 extends over 17 amino acids. This CDR3 is CASSEHYGAIGKAEAFF. CDR3 DNA: TGTGCCAGCAGTGAACATTACGGGGCGATAGGAAAGGCTGAAGCTTTCTTT.

This clone was picked up one time. The genes are TRBV6-1 and TRBJ1-5; a weak D match, TRBD1 (5 bases). Trimming took off 7 bases at V and 7 bases at J, with 14 bases between the two ends. Germline V gives CDR1 MNHNS, CDR2 SASEGT. The CDR3 spans 13 residues. CDR3 sequence reads: CASTPGYGQPQHF. The CDR3 nucleotides read TGTGCCAGCACCCCAGGGTACGGGCAGCCCCAGCATTTT.

V gene TRBV2 combines with J gene TRBJ2-5; TRBD1 is a possible D gene (5 bases). The germline V gene encodes CDR1 SNHLY and CDR2 FYNNEI. This CDR3 has 13 residues. V was pared by 7 bases and J by 2 bases, with 11 bases between. CDR3 nucleotides: TGTGCCAGCACCGAGACAGCACAAGAGACCCAGTACTTC. Translation gives CASTETAQETQYF.

The chain joins TRBV5-1 to TRBJ1-1; 7 nucleotides match TRBD1. V was clipped by 0 bases and J by 0 bases; unmatched bases: 2. Germline loops: CDR1 SGHRS, CDR2 YFSETQ. CDR3 length: 15 residues. CDR3 sequence reads: CASSLDRGMNTEAFF. As DNA, the CDR3 is TGCGCCAGCAGCTTGGACAGGGGAATGAACACTGAAGCTTTCTTT.

This rearrangement joins TRBV4-3 to TRBJ1-4; D is uncertain. V lost 4 bases, J lost 7 bases, and 13 bases lay in between. CDR1 is LGHNA, CDR2 YSLEER, per germline. The CDR3 contains 14 residues. The CDR3 nucleotides are TGCGCCAGCAGCCGTGGACTTGAAGTTGAAAAACTGTTTTTT. The encoded protein is CASSRGLEVEKLFF.

This clone was observed a single time. This chain connects TRBV6-1 to TRBJ2-3, with 8 bases that match TRBD2. V gave up 2 bases and J gave up 3 bases; unmatched junction bases: 4. Germline V gives CDR1 MNHNS, CDR2 SASEGT. The CDR3 contains 15 residues. CDR3 sequence: CASSELRGGTDTQYF. The CDR3 DNA sequence: TGTGCCAGCAGTGAACTCCGCGGGGGGACAGATACGCAGTATTTT.

The rearrangement joins TRBV19 to TRBJ2-1; a possible D gene is TRBD2 (6 bases). V gave up 7 bases and J gave up 4 bases, with 17 bases separating them. CDR3 size: 15 residues. Germline V CDR1 and CDR2: LNHDA, SQIVND (reference sequence). This chain's CDR3 is CASTHVGGAYNEQFF. CDR3 sequence (DNA): TGTGCCAGTACCCATGTGGGGGGAGCTTACAATGAGCAGTTCTTC.

This clone was seen a few times. The CDR3 region is CAWSLRGIGGYTF. CDR3 bases: TGTGCCTGGAGTCTTCGAGGTATCGGGGGCTACACCTTC. The chain is built from TRBV30 and TRBJ1-2; D is unclear. This CDR3 spans 13 amino acids. Between the trimmed V and J ends, which lost 2 bases and 8 bases, there was a span of 15 bases. The germline gives CDR1 GTSNPN, CDR2 SVGIG (reference sequence).

Concerning this clone: This CDR3 is also generated by other DNA sequences in the sample. This rearrangement joins TRBV7-9 to TRBJ2-7; D assignment may be TRBD1 or TRBD2 (5 bases each). The ends were cut back, 0 bases at V and 2 bases at J, with 5 bases in the middle. Germline CDR1 is SEHNR and CDR2 is FQNEAQ (reference sequence). This CDR3 comprises 13 residues. The CDR3 region is CASSLAGAYEQYF. The CDR3 DNA reads as TGTGCCAGCAGCTTAGCGGGGGCCTACGAGCAGTACTTC. Supplemented by reference TRBV7-9 and TRBJ2-7, the full variable domain reads DTGVSQNPRHKITKRGQNVTFRCDPISEHNRLYWYRQTLGQGPEFLTYFQNEAQLEKSRLLSDRFSAERPKGSFSTLEIQRTEQGDSAMYLCASSLAGAYEQYFGPGTRLTVT.

CDR3 DNA: TGCGCCAGCAGTTTCCGGGACAGATACAATGAGCAGTTCTTC. Encoded protein: CASSFRDRYNEQFF. The chain recombines TRBV5-1 with TRBJ2-1, with 7 bases that match TRBD1. In germline, CDR1 is SGHRS, CDR2 YFSETQ. The J segment lost 4 bases and the V segment lost 5 bases, leaving 6 bases of the junction unmatched. The length of the CDR3 is 14 residues.

The rearrangement links TRBV18 to TRBJ2-1; D tentatively fits TRBD1 or TRBD2 (5 bases each). Between the trimmed V and J ends, which lost 3 bases and 6 bases, there was a span of 15 bases. Germline CDR1 KGHSH, CDR2 LQKENI. The CDR3 has 15 residues. CDR3 DNA: TGTGCCAGCTCACCGGGACGGACCCGAAGCAATGAGCAGTTCTTC. This sequence encodes CASSPGRTRSNEQFF.

The chain combines TRBV5-1 with TRBJ1-1, with 8 bases lining up with TRBD1. The ends lost 4 bases at V and 1 base at J; junction bases unmatched: 6. The V gene's germline CDR1 is SGHRS and CDR2 YFSETQ. The CDR3 is 15 residues long. In DNA form, the CDR3 reads TGCGCCAGCAGCGGACCGGGACAGGCGAACACTGAAGCTTTCTTT. It codes for CASSGPGQANTEAFF.

V and J are TRBV30 and TRBJ2-1, with 11 nucleotides matching TRBD2. V gave up 7 bases and J gave up 8 bases; unmatched junction bases: 10. The germline V gene has CDR1 GTSNPN and CDR2 SVGIG (reference sequence). The CDR3 has 14 residues. The CDR3 is CASRLAGSGDEQFF. CDR3 DNA: TGTGCCTCCAGACTAGCGGGGTCGGGAGATGAGCAGTTCTTC.

The rearrangement links TRBV19 to TRBJ2-1; D call uncertain. The germline V and J ends were trimmed by 5 bases and 3 bases, with 17 bases remaining between them. CDR3 length equals 16 residues. Germline V CDR1 and CDR2: LNHDA, SQIVND (reference sequence). For the CDR3, the DNA is TGTGCCAGTAGTCCCCCATCGAGCTCTCACTACAATGAGCAGTTCTTC. Amino acids: CASSPPSSSHYNEQFF.

This sequence joins TRBV7-9 and TRBJ1-3, with D hard to call. CDR1 and CDR2 from the germline V gene are SEHNR and FQNEAQ (reference sequence). V gave up 6 bases and J gave up 3 bases, with 9 bases separating them. The length of the CDR3 is 13 residues. CDR3 nucleotide sequence: TGTGCCAGCAGGATTGCGAGTGGAAACACCATATATTTT. Protein: CASRIASGNTIYF.

The J gene is TRBJ2-1, the V gene TRBV5-1, with 9 bases that match TRBD1. V shed 2 bases and J 2 bases; nucleotides not matched to a gene: 5. The CDR3 length is 16 residues. The V gene's germline CDR1 is SGHRS and CDR2 YFSETQ. The CDR3 DNA reads as TGCGCCAGCAGCTTCCCCACAGGGGGCCCCTACAATGAGCAGTTCTTC. This encodes CASSFPTGGPYNEQFF. The full variable domain, its missing parts supplied by reference TRBV5-1 and TRBJ2-1, is KAGVTQTPRYLIKTRGQQVTLSCSPISGHRSVSWYQQTPGQGLQFLFEYFSETQRNKGNFPGRFSGRQFSNSRSEMNVSTLELGDSALYLCASSFPTGGPYNEQFFGPGTRLTVL.

The rearrangement joins TRBV19 to TRBJ2-4; tentative D call: TRBD1 (6 bases). Trimming left V 7 bases short and J 6 bases short, with 16 bases between. Germline CDR1 LNHDA, CDR2 SQIVND (reference sequence). The CDR3 sequence is 14 residues long. CDR3 nucleotide sequence: TGTGCCAGTACTGCTACAGGGCGAACAAACATTCAGTACTTC. The encoded protein is CASTATGRTNIQYF.